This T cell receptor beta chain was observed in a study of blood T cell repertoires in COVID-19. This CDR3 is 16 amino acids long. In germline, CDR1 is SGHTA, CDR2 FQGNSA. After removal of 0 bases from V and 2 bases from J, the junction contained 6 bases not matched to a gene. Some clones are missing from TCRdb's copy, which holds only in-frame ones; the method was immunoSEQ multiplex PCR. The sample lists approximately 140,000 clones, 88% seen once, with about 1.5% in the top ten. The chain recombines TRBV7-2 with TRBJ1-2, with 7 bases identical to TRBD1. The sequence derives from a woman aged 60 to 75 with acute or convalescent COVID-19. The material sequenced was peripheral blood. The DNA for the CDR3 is TGTGCCAGCAGCTTAGCGAGTGACAGGGTAAACTATGGCTACACCTTC. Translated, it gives CASSLASDRVNYGYTF. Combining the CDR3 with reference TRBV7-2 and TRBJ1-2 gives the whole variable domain GAGVSQSPSNKVTEKGKDVELRCDPISGHTALYWYRQSLGQGLEFLIYFQGNSAPDKSGLPSDRFSAERTGGSVSTLTIQRTQQEDSAVYLCASSLASDRVNYGYTFGSGTRLTVV.